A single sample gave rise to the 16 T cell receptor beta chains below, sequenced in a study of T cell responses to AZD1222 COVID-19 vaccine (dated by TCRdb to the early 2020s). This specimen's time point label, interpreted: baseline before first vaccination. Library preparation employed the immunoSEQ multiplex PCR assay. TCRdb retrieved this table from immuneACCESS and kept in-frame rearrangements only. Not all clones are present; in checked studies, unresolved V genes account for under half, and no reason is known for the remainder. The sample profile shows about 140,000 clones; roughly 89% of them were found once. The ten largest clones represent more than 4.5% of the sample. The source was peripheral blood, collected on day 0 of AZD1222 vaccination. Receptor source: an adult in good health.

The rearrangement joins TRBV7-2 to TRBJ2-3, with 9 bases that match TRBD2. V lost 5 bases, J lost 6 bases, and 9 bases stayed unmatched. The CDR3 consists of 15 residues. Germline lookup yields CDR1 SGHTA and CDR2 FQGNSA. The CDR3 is CASSQLAGLYDTQYF. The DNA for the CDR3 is TGTGCCAGCAGCCAACTAGCGGGTCTTTACGATACGCAGTATTTT.

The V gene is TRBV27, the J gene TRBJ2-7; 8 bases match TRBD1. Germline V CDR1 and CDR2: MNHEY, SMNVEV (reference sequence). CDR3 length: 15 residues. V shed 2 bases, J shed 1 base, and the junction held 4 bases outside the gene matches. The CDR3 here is CASSLTGGSSYEQYF. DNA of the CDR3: TGTGCCAGCAGTTTAACAGGGGGTTCGTCCTACGAGCAGTACTTC.

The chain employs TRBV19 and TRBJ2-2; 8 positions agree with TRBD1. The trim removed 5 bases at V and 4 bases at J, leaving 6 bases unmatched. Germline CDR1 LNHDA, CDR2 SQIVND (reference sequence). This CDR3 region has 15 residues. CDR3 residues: CASSATGGGTGELFF. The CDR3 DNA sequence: TGTGCCAGTAGTGCTACAGGGGGAGGCACCGGGGAGCTGTTTTTT. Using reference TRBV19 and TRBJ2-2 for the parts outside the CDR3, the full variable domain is DGGITQSPKYLFRKEGQNVTLSCEQNLNHDAMYWYRQDPGQGLRLIYYSQIVNDFQKGDIAEGYSVSREKKESFPLTVTSAQKNPTAFYLCASSATGGGTGELFFGEGSRLTVL.

Here the CDR3 DNA reads TGCAGTGCTAGTCTTCAGGGTTGGGACTCTGGGGCCAACGTCCTGACTTTC. Protein product: CSASLQGWDSGANVLTF. The rearrangement uses TRBV20-1 and TRBJ2-6, with a weak D call TRBD1 (5 bases). V lost 3 bases to trimming and J lost 0 bases, with 15 bases between them. CDR3 length: 17 amino acids. The germline CDR1 and CDR2 sequences are DFQATT and SNEGSKA (reference sequence).

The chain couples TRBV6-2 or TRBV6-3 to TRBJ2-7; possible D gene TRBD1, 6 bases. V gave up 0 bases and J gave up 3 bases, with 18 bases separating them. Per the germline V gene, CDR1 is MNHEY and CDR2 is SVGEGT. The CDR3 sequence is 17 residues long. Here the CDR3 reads CASSYSLGATTSYEQYF. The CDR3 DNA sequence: TGTGCCAGCAGTTACTCTTTGGGGGCCACAACCAGCTACGAGCAGTACTTC.

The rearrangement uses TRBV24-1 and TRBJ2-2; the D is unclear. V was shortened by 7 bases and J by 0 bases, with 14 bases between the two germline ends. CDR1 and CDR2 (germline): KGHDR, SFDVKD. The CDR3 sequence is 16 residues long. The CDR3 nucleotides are TGTGCCACCAGCGGGCCTGGGCTGGCGAACACCGGGGAGCTGTTTTTT. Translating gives CATSGPGLANTGELFF.

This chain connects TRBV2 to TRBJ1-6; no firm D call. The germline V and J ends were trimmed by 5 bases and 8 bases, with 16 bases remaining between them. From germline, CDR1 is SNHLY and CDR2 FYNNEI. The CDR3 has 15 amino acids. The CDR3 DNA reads TGTGCCAGCAGTTCCCTGGAGAGGGATTATTCACCCCTCCACTTT. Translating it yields CASSSLERDYSPLHF.

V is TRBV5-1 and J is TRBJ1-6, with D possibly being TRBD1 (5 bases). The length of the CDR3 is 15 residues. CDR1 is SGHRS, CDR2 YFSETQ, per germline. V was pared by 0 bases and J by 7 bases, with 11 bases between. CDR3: CASSLGQQINSPLHF. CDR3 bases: TGCGCCAGCAGCTTGGGACAGCAGATAAATTCACCCCTCCACTTT.

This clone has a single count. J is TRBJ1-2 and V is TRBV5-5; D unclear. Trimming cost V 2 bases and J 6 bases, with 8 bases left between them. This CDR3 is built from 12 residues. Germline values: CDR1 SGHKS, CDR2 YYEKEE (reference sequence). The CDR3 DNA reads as TGTGCCAGCAGCTTTAGTCATAATGGCTACACCTTC. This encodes CASSFSHNGYTF.

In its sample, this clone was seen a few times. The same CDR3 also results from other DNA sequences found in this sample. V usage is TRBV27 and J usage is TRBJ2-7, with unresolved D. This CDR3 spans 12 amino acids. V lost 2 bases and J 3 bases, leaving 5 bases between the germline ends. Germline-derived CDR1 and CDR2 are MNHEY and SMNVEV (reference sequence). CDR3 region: CASSLGGYEQYF. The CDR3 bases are TGTGCCAGCAGTTTAGGCGGCTACGAGCAGTACTTC.

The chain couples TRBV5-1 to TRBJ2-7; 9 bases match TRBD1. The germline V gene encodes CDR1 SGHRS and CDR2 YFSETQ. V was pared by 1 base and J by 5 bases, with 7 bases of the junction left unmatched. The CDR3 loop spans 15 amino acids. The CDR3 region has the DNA TGCGCCAGCAGCTTGACAGGGGGCAGTGTTCACGAGCAGTACTTC. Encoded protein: CASSLTGGSVHEQYF.

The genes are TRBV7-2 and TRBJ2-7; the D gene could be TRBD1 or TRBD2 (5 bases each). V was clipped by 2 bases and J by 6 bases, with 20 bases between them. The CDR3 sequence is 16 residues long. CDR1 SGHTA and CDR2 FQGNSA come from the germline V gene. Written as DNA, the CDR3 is TGTGCCAGCAGCTTAAAGGGGCATAAGGGACCTTCCGAGCAGTACTTC. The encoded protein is CASSLKGHKGPSEQYF.

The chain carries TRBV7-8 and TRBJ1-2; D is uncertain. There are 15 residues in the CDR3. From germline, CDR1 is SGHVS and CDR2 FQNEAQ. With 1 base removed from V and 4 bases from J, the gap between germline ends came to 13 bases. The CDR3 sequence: CASSLGRLTPYGYTF. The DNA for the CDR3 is TGTGCCAGCAGCTTAGGCCGTCTCACCCCCTATGGCTACACCTTC.

CDR3 bases: TGTGCCAGAAGCTTCTCGGGACAGGGGGACGCCGGGGAGCTGTTTTTT. It specifies CARSFSGQGDAGELFF. The chain joins TRBV5-3 to TRBJ2-2; 11 bases align to TRBD1. TRBV5-3 counts as an open reading frame of uncertain function. The CDR3 is made up of 16 amino acids. The J segment lost 6 bases and the V segment lost 2 bases, leaving 6 bases of the junction unmatched.

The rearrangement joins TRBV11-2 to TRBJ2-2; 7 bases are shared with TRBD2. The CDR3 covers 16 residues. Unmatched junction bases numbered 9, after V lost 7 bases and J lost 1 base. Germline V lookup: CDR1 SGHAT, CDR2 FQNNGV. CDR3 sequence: CASTLSGGGNTGELFF. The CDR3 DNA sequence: TGTGCCAGCACCCTCTCAGGCGGGGGGAACACCGGGGAGCTGTTTTTT.

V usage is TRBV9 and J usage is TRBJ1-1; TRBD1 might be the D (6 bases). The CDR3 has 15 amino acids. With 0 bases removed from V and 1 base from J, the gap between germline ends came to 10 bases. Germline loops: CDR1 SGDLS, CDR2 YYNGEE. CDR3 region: CASSVEGQPNTEAFF. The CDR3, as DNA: TGTGCCAGCAGCGTAGAGGGACAACCGAACACTGAAGCTTTCTTT.